The 25 T cell receptor beta chains given below trace back to one sample, sequenced in a study of cytomegalovirus exposure and HLA in healthy donors. Use of 60 Vbeta and 13 Jbeta primers characterized the PCR. Repertoires were generated with immunoSEQ multiplex PCR, while TCRdb's copy carries only in-frame clones and drops some. The sample consists of 150,000 to 200,000 clones, around four fifths of them appearing once. Sample: PBMCs. The receptors were gathered from a man in his fifties or sixties in good health and CMV-seropositive.

This chain connects TRBV9 to TRBJ2-2; 9 nucleotides agree with TRBD2. CDR3 size: 16 residues. The V gene's germline CDR1 is SGDLS and CDR2 YYNGEE. J was trimmed by 2 bases and V by 3 bases; bases with no gene match: 5. As DNA, the CDR3 is TGTGCCAGCAGCGGATTAGCGGGGGCTAACACCGGGGAGCTGTTTTTT. Its protein is CASSGLAGANTGELFF.

The V gene is TRBV2, the J gene TRBJ2-1; D gene unclear. The CDR3 loop spans 14 amino acids. Looked up from germline, CDR1 is SNHLY and CDR2 is FYNNEI. The V gene lost 1 base and the J gene lost 7 bases, with 11 bases spanning the gap. CDR3 loop: CASSEEQVRNEQFF. CDR3 in DNA: TGTGCCAGCAGTGAAGAGCAGGTTAGAAATGAGCAGTTCTTC.

The genes are TRBV7-6 and TRBJ2-2; 10 nucleotides line up with TRBD2. In germline, CDR1 is SGHVS, CDR2 FNYEAQ. This CDR3 comprises 17 residues. Trimming cost V 0 bases and J 7 bases; bases outside gene matches: 8. CDR3 in DNA: TGTGCCAGCAGCTTAGCAATGCTAGCGGGAGCGGGCGGGGAGCTGTTTTTT. It is translated as CASSLAMLAGAGGELFF.

The rearrangement joins TRBV7-9 to TRBJ2-2; 11 nucleotides line up with TRBD1. J lost 6 bases, V lost 4 bases, and 7 bases had no gene match. The V gene's germline CDR1 is SEHNR and CDR2 FQNEAQ (reference sequence). There are 16 residues in the CDR3. The CDR3 DNA follows: TGTGCCAGCAGCTACCGGGACAGGGGGTGGCCCGGGGAGCTGTTTTTT. This translates into CASSYRDRGWPGELFF.

The V gene is TRBV18, the J gene TRBJ1-1; D might be TRBD1 (6 bases). Trimming took 0 bases from V and 6 from J, leaving 14 bases between them. The CDR3 sequence is 15 residues long. Germline values: CDR1 KGHSH, CDR2 LQKENI. The DNA of the CDR3 is TGTGCCAGCTCACCACCAAACAGGGTGGTCGCTGAAGCTTTCTTT. It specifies CASSPPNRVVAEAFF.

This clone was seen a few times. The chain has TRBV9 and TRBJ1-3; TRBD1 matches 9 bases. V was clipped by 4 bases and J by 0 bases; unmatched bases: 11. The CDR3 is 18 amino acids. Looked up from germline, CDR1 is SGDLS and CDR2 is YYNGEE. CDR3 in DNA: TGTGCCAGCAGCTCTTGGACAGGGGAAAGAGGCTCTGGAAACACCATATATTTT. Amino acid sequence: CASSSWTGERGSGNTIYF.

The CDR3 loop is CASSTRQGTYEQYF. The CDR3 nucleotides are TGTGCCAGCAGCACACGACAGGGGACCTACGAGCAGTACTTC. The chain uses TRBV11-2 and TRBJ2-7; 8 bases map to TRBD1. CDR1 and CDR2 from the germline V gene are SGHAT and FQNNGV. This CDR3 has 14 residues. The trim removed 5 bases at V and 2 bases at J, leaving 5 bases unmatched.

This clone was seen more than once but under ten times. The chain carries TRBV6-6 and TRBJ1-5; possibly TRBD1 for D (6 bases). V was pared by 2 bases and J by 4 bases, with 12 bases between. CDR1 and CDR2 from the germline V gene are MNHNY and SVGAGI (reference sequence). The CDR3 is 15 residues long. The CDR3 reads CASSYEVRGNQPQHF. CDR3 bases: TGTGCCAGCAGTTACGAGGTCAGGGGTAATCAGCCCCAGCATTTT.

In its sample, this clone was seen once. The chain employs TRBV7-3 and TRBJ2-3; 11 bases are shared with TRBD2. V was clipped by 1 base and J by 4 bases; unmatched bases: 10. Germline V gene data show CDR1 as SGHTA and CDR2 as FQGTGA. The CDR3 is 18 amino acids. The CDR3 region has the DNA TGTGCCAGCAGCTTAAGACCCGGAGTAGCGGGGGGGCCAGATACGCAGTATTTT. Translated: CASSLRPGVAGGPDTQYF.

The chain is built from TRBV5-4 and TRBJ2-4; D may be TRBD1 (6 bases). The germline CDR1 and CDR2 sequences are SGHNT and YYREEE (reference sequence). CDR3 length: 16 amino acids. V was cut by 4 bases and J by 0 bases, with 14 bases left in between. The CDR3: CASSPETGLAKNIQYF. Written as DNA, the CDR3 is TGTGCCAGCAGCCCGGAGACAGGTCTAGCCAAAAACATTCAGTACTTC.

The sample holds one count of this clone. The chain links TRBV28 to TRBJ1-2; D remains ambiguous. The ends were cut back, 8 bases at V and 3 bases at J, with 16 bases in the middle. This CDR3 comprises 14 residues. The V gene's germline CDR1 is MDHEN and CDR2 SYDVKM. CDR3 sequence (DNA): TGTGCCAGCGGAATTCCCGGGATTTACTATGGCTACACCTTC. As protein: CASGIPGIYYGYTF.

The chain links TRBV18 to TRBJ2-5; a possible D gene is TRBD2 (6 bases). Germline assignment: CDR1 KGHSH and CDR2 LQKENI. Trimming cost V 1 base and J 4 bases, with 22 bases left between them. The CDR3 has 18 residues. DNA for the CDR3: TGTGCCAGCTCACCACGCACCCGGGAGATAAGGGGCAGAGAGACCCAGTACTTC. Amino acid sequence: CASSPRTREIRGRETQYF.

The V call is TRBV10-3, the J call TRBJ1-1, with D perhaps TRBD1 (5 bases). Germline-derived CDR1 and CDR2 are ENHRY and SYGVKD. The CDR3 covers 16 residues. V shed 0 bases and J shed 4 bases, with 15 bases lying between them. The CDR3 spells CAISESIPGGATEAFF. CDR3 nucleotides: TGTGCCATCAGTGAGTCGATTCCTGGAGGGGCCACTGAAGCTTTCTTT.

The rearrangement links TRBV27 to TRBJ2-1; D ambiguous. Germline CDR1 is MNHEY and CDR2 is SMNVEV (reference sequence). The V and J ends lost 6 bases and 0 bases respectively, with 12 bases between them. This CDR3 is 15 amino acids long. The CDR3 protein is CASSPVPSSYNEQFF. As DNA, the CDR3 is TGTGCCAGCAGCCCGGTCCCGAGCTCCTACAATGAGCAGTTCTTC.

The chain is built from TRBV7-2 and TRBJ2-3; a weak D match, TRBD2 (7 bases). CDR3 length equals 16 residues. The V gene lost 8 bases and the J gene lost 5 bases, with 23 bases spanning the gap. Germline V gene data show CDR1 as SGHTA and CDR2 as FQGNSA. The CDR3 here is CASGLGGAQRLDTQYF. The CDR3 DNA is TGTGCCAGCGGGTTGGGGGGGGCCCAACGCTTAGATACGCAGTATTTT.

The table lists this clone with a count of one. The chain combines TRBV10-3 with TRBJ2-3; TRBD2 matches at 13 bases. The germline CDR1 and CDR2 sequences are ENHRY and SYGVKD. The V segment lost 8 bases and the J segment 4 bases; nucleotides outside the gene matches: 6. This CDR3 region has 15 residues. The CDR3 here is CAIQPTSGGADTQYF. DNA of the CDR3: TGTGCCATCCAACCTACTAGCGGGGGGGCAGATACGCAGTATTTT.

The chain carries TRBV2 and TRBJ2-5; TRBD2 agrees at 10 bases. This CDR3 region has 16 residues. In germline, CDR1 is SNHLY, CDR2 FYNNEI. The V segment lost 7 bases and the J segment 5 bases; nucleotides outside the gene matches: 13. Here the CDR3 reads CASTQNRASGSETQYF. The CDR3 region has the DNA TGTGCCAGCACCCAGAACCGCGCTAGCGGGAGTGAGACCCAGTACTTC.

The J gene is TRBJ2-4, the V gene TRBV2; 8 bases align to TRBD1. The V segment lost 2 bases and the J segment 8 bases; nucleotides outside the gene matches: 8. This CDR3 comprises 15 residues. Germline CDR1 SNHLY, CDR2 FYNNEI. CDR3 protein: CASSELDRAADIQYF. Here the CDR3 DNA reads TGTGCCAGCAGTGAACTGGACAGGGCAGCAGACATTCAGTACTTC.

This sequence joins TRBV30 and TRBJ1-5; D is undetermined. V lost 0 bases and J 11 bases, leaving 14 bases between the germline ends. The germline gives CDR1 GTSNPN, CDR2 SVGIG (reference sequence). This CDR3 is 13 amino acids long. The CDR3 region has the DNA TGTGCCTGGAGTGTGGCGGGAGGAGGAGCCCAGCATTTT. Amino acids: CAWSVAGGGAQHF.

This clone was found a few times. The V call is TRBV7-9, the J call TRBJ2-7, with D possibly TRBD1 on 6 matching bases. The CDR3 runs to 14 residues. Trimming stripped 8 bases from V and 2 bases from J, with 16 bases between. Germline loops: CDR1 SEHNR, CDR2 FQNEAQ (reference sequence). The CDR3: CASRSGEGTYEQYF. The DNA of the CDR3 is TGTGCCAGCCGCTCAGGGGAAGGGACCTACGAGCAGTACTTC.

The chain employs TRBV5-1 and TRBJ2-7, with TRBD1 matching over 8 bases. The CDR3 is 12 residues long. Per germline, CDR1 SGHRS and CDR2 YFSETQ. Trimming at V came to 4 bases and at J to 6 bases, leaving 3 bases not matched to a gene. The CDR3 region is CASSRGQGEQYF. CDR3 DNA: TGCGCCAGCAGCCGTGGACAGGGCGAGCAGTACTTC.

The chain links TRBV6-5 to TRBJ1-2; 8 bases agree with TRBD1. This CDR3 is built from 16 residues. The trim removed 2 bases at V and 1 base at J, leaving 6 bases unmatched. From germline, CDR1 is MNHEY and CDR2 SVGAGI. The DNA for the CDR3 is TGTGCCAGCAGTTACGACAGGGGCATGGGTAACTATGGCTACACCTTC. It is translated as CASSYDRGMGNYGYTF.

The chain carries TRBV7-8 and TRBJ2-7; 8 bases agree with TRBD2. V shed 5 bases, J shed 6 bases, and the junction held 9 bases outside the gene matches. Germline-derived CDR1 and CDR2 are SGHVS and FQNEAQ. This CDR3 has 14 residues. The CDR3 DNA reads TGTGCCAGCAGCCTCGGACTAGCCTGGGGCGAGCAGTACTTC. This codes for CASSLGLAWGEQYF.

The chain joins TRBV6-5 to TRBJ1-2, with 9 positions matching TRBD1. Germline CDR1 and CDR2: MNHEY and SVGAGI. The trim removed 6 bases at V and 6 bases at J, leaving 5 bases unmatched. This CDR3 contains 13 residues. Here the CDR3 DNA reads TGTGCCAGCAGCCAGGACAGGGGCGATGGCTACACCTTC. This translates into CASSQDRGDGYTF.

Notes on this clone: At one boundary the junction diverges from the germline segment, which might be a read error. The chain uses TRBV7-7 and TRBJ2-5, with 7 bases fitting TRBD2. Germline-derived CDR1 and CDR2 are SSHAT and FNYEAQ (reference sequence). CDR3 size: 16 residues. Here the CDR3 DNA reads TGTGCTAGCAGCCGAGGGGAGGGAACCATACAAGAGACCCAGTACTTC. It encodes CASSRGEGTIQETQYF.